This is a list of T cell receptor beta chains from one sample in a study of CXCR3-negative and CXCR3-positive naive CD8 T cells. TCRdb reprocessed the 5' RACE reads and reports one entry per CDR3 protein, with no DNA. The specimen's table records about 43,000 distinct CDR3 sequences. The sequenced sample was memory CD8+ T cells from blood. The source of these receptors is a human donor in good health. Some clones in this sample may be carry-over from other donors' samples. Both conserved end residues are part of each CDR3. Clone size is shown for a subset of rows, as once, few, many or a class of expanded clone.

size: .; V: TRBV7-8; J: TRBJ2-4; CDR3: CASSPRRGPGSKNIQYF
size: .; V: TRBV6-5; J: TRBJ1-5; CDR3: CASSYGSAGQPQHF
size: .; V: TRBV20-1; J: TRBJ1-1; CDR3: CSAIDSDMGTEAFF
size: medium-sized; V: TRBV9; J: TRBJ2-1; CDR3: CASSVDRGMLDEQFF
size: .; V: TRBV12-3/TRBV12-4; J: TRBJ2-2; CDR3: CASRRRTASNTGELFF
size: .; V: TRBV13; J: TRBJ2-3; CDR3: CASSSKGFGTDTQYF
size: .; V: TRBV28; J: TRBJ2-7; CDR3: CASSQSQGIQDEQYF
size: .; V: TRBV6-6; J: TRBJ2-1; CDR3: CASSFYRGTPGDEQFF
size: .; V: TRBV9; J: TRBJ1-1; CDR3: CASSTPGNTEAFF
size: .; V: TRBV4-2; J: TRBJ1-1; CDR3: CASSQDRDILRAPEAFF
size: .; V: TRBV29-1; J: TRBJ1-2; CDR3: CSVVGGLGGYTF
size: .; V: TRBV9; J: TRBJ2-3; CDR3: CASSAETTLTDTQYF
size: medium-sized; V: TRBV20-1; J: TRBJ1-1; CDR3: CSASSTGGGNTEAFF
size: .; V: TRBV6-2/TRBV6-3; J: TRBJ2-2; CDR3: CASRPTSGGDTGELFF
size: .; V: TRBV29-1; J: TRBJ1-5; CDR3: CSDKTGFKQPQHF
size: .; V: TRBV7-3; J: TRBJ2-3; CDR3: CASSLSGGATDTQYF
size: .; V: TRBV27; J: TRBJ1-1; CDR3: CASSLGGGLGTEAFF
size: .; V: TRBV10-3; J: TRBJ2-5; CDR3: CAISVEETGETQYF
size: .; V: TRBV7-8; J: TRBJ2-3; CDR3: CASRASGTSTDTQYF
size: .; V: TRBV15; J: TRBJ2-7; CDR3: CATSRGLAQAYEQYF
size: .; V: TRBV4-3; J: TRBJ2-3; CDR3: CASFQDRADTDTQYF
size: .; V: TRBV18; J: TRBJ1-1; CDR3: CASSPPGGGGNTEAFF
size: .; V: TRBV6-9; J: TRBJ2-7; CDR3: CASSSTGNSYEQYF
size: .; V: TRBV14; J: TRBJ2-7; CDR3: CASSQDWAYEQYF
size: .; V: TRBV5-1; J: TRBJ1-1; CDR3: CASSGTEVNTEAFF
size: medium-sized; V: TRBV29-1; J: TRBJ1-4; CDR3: CSSPTSSWANEKLFF
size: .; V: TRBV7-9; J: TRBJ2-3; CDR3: CASSLKAAGAADTQYF
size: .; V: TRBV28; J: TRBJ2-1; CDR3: CASRLDRGSGSYNEQFF
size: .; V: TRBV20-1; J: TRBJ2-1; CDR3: CSASSGTSGNEQFF
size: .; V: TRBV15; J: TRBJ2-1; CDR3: CATSSIGNSYNEQFF
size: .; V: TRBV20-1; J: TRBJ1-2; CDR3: CSARVGDLDYGYTF
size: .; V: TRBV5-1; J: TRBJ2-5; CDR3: CASSLGPGGETQYF
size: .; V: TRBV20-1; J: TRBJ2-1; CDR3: CSANERGGSLDEQFF
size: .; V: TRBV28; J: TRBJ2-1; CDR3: CASSPTGTHPNEQFF
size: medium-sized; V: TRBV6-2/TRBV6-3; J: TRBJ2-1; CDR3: CASSWRDSYNEQFF
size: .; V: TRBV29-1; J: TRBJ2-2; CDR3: CSVVDPNTGELFF
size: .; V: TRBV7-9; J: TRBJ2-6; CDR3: CASSTTGGAGANVLTF